This T cell receptor beta chain was captured in a study of blood T cell repertoires in COVID-19. Per the original data handling: Reference gene primers were amplified, and this amplification served to estimate nucleated cell counts. Some clones are missing from TCRdb's copy, which holds only in-frame ones; the method was immunoSEQ multiplex PCR. V, J and clone size are those of that table, while D and trimming were read from the DNA. The sample carries fewer than 350,000 clones, around 85% recorded once. About this clone itself: The sample carries other DNA sequences with the same CDR3.

The germline CDR1 and CDR2 sequences are SNHLY and FYNNEI. V dropped 6 bases and J dropped 3; count of bases not matched to a gene: 4. The CDR3 loop spans 15 amino acids. The sequence was collected from a woman aged 25 to 39 who had been exposed to COVID-19. The rearrangement links TRBV2 to TRBJ2-1, with TRBD2 matching over 11 bases. Input material: PBMCs or T cells enriched from blood (not recorded which). CDR3 in DNA: TGTGCCAGCAGGCCCGGGACTAGCGGCTACAATGAGCAGTTCTTC. The encoded protein is CASRPGTSGYNEQFF.